These 13 T cell receptor beta chains were all obtained from the same sample, sequenced in a study of blood T cells in healthy people across ages. A second PCR of about 7 to 11 cycles used a sample-barcoded 5' primer and a J-beta primer mix. MiXCR, applied by TCRdb to the 5' RACE reads, yields one record per CDR3 protein. The table lists around 1,800,000 distinct CDR3 sequences, roughly two fifths of them singletons. Input material: blood. The receptors shown here come from a human donor in good health.

This clonotype was seen repeatedly, ten times or more. V is TRBV7-2 and J is TRBJ1-1, with no clear D. The V gene's germline CDR1 is SGHTA and CDR2 FQGNSA. Trimming removed 6 bases at V and 4 bases at J, with 9 bases between. There are 12 residues in the CDR3. This CDR3 is CASSLLSTEAFF. Written as DNA, the CDR3 is TGTGCCAGCAGTCTCCTCTCCACTGAAGCTTTCTTT.

A single count supports this clonotype. V usage is TRBV24-1 and J usage is TRBJ2-7, with a weak D call TRBD2 (5 bases). The CDR3 sequence is 14 residues long. The V gene lost 12 bases and the J gene lost 4 bases, with 21 bases spanning the gap. From germline, CDR1 is KGHDR and CDR2 SFDVKD. CDR3 amino acids: CAVSKGRTLYEQYF. The CDR3 DNA reads as TGTGCCGTTTCCAAAGGCCGGACTCTATACGAGCAGTACTTC.

This clonotype was observed a few times. This chain connects TRBV4-3 to TRBJ1-2, with D uncertain. From germline, CDR1 is LGHNA and CDR2 YSLEER. The CDR3 extends over 15 amino acids. Between the trimmed V and J ends, which lost 7 bases and 2 bases, there was a span of 17 bases. CDR3 DNA sequence: TGCGCCAGCACCAATAACGCCCCTACAAACTATGGCTACACCTTC. It encodes CASTNNAPTNYGYTF.

There are a few counts of this clonotype. The V and J genes are TRBV7-8 and TRBJ2-3; 13 positions agree with TRBD2. Trimming at V came to 1 base and at J to 2 bases, leaving 6 bases not matched to a gene. The CDR3 loop spans 18 amino acids. Germline V gene sequence: CDR1 SGHVS, CDR2 FQNEAQ. CDR3 in amino acids: CASSLEPGLAGFTDTQYF. The CDR3 nucleotides are TGTGCCAGCAGCTTAGAACCGGGACTAGCGGGGTTCACAGATACGCAGTATTTT. Full variable domain (missing parts from reference TRBV7-8 and TRBJ2-3): GAGVSQSPRYKVAKRGQDVALRCDPISGHVSLFWYQQALGQGPEFLTYFQNEAQLDKSGLPSDRFFAERPEGSVSTLKIQRTQQEDSAVYLCASSLEPGLAGFTDTQYFGPGTRLTVL.

This clonotype came up a few times. The chain joins TRBV7-3 to TRBJ1-1; TRBD1 matches at 11 bases. CDR1 and CDR2 (germline): SGHTA, FQGTGA. The CDR3 spans 15 residues. Trimming cost V 4 bases and J 4 bases; bases outside gene matches: 5. CDR3 sequence reads: CASSSGQGGGTEAFF. In DNA, the CDR3 is TGTGCCAGCAGCTCGGGACAGGGGGGAGGCACTGAAGCTTTCTTT.

This clonotype was recorded at least ten times. V and J are TRBV4-1 and TRBJ2-5; 7 bases are a match to TRBD1. The J call may be incorrect, as the DNA end agrees better with TRBJ2-7. The CDR3 extends over 13 amino acids. Germline assignment: CDR1 MGHRA and CDR2 YSYEKL. CDR3 DNA: TGCGCCAGCAGCCCCAGACAGGGCAACGAGCAGTACTTC. It translates to CASSPRQGNEQYF.

The chain has TRBV28 and TRBJ2-7; D gene unclear. Trimming took off 3 bases at V and 9 bases at J, with 15 bases between the two ends. Germline V gene data show CDR1 as MDHEN and CDR2 as SYDVKM. The CDR3 totals 13 residues. CDR3: CASSLTPAWGQYF. The CDR3 coding sequence is TGTGCCAGCAGTTTGACACCGGCTTGGGGGCAGTACTTC.

In this sample, this clonotype turned up a few times. The chain joins TRBV29-1 to TRBJ2-7; 8 nucleotides match TRBD1. Germline lookup yields CDR1 SQVTM and CDR2 ANQGSEA. This CDR3 contains 13 residues. V was pared by 6 bases and J by 6 bases, with 10 bases of the junction left unmatched. CDR3 coding DNA: TGCAGCGTCGTAGACCTGGACAGGGCCGAGCAGTACTTC. Its translation: CSVVDLDRAEQYF.

The V call is TRBV5-1, the J call TRBJ1-6; perhaps TRBD1 as D (5 bases). Per the germline V gene, CDR1 is SGHRS and CDR2 is YFSETQ. The CDR3 is 15 amino acids. Trimming cost V 4 bases and J 9 bases, with 17 bases left between them. The CDR3 region is CASSTDTGGGSPLHF. In nucleotides, the CDR3 is TGCGCCAGCAGCACGGACACGGGCGGGGGTTCACCCCTCCACTTT.

This clonotype was picked up a small number of times. The rearrangement links TRBV11-2 to TRBJ1-1, with 10 nucleotides matching TRBD1. The germline gives CDR1 SGHAT, CDR2 FQNNGV. Germline trimming cut 5 bases from V and 0 bases from J; bases unmatched to any gene: 21. The CDR3 loop spans 21 amino acids. The chain's CDR3 is CASSPSRGTGVIVGLNTEAFF. For the CDR3, the DNA is TGTGCCAGCAGCCCCTCCCGTGGGACAGGGGTTATAGTTGGGCTGAACACTGAAGCTTTCTTT.

The rearrangement uses TRBV10-3 and TRBJ1-1; TRBD1 matches at 7 bases. Looked up from germline, CDR1 is ENHRY and CDR2 is SYGVKD. V lost 4 bases, J lost 5 bases, and 4 bases stayed unmatched. This CDR3 spans 13 amino acids. CDR3 nucleotide sequence: TGTGCCATCAGTGGCAGGGGGGGAACTGAAGCTTTCTTT. This codes for CAISGRGGTEAFF.

The J gene is TRBJ2-7, the V gene TRBV6-2 or TRBV6-3; D is ambiguous. The end of the DNA aligns better with TRBJ2-5, so the J call may be wrong. The CDR3 totals 13 residues. Germline lookup yields CDR1 MNHEY and CDR2 SVGEGT. The CDR3 DNA follows: TGTGCCAGCAGTTACTCGATCTCGGAGACCCAGTACTTC. This sequence encodes CASSYSISETQYF.

The genes are TRBV4-1 and TRBJ1-6; 8 nucleotides line up with TRBD1. The CDR3 is 17 amino acids. The ends lost 2 bases at V and 14 bases at J; junction bases unmatched: 17. Germline lookup yields CDR1 MGHRA and CDR2 YSYEKL. CDR3 sequence reads: CASSQTIGTGYERSLHF. The CDR3 DNA sequence: TGCGCCAGCAGCCAAACCATCGGGACAGGCTATGAGAGATCCCTCCACTTT.